This entry lists 11 T cell receptor beta chains sequenced from one sample in a study of shared clonotypes between healthy human individuals. Data came from immunoSEQ multiplex PCR; TCRdb stores just in-frame clones and leaves some out. The table records approximately 1.9 million clones, around 93% of them present only once. Cells designated naive CD8 were CD45RO-negative and were positively selected for CCR7, with terminally differentiated effector memory CD45RA+ cells excluded. The material sequenced was naive CD8+ T cells from PBMCs. The receptors derive from a man between 18 and 35 years old in good health. Some clones in this sample may be carry-over from other donors' samples.

V usage is TRBV15 and J usage is TRBJ1-2; D is unresolved. Trimming stripped 0 bases from V and 8 bases from J, with 7 bases between. The CDR3 covers 12 residues. Germline V gene sequence: CDR1 LNHNV, CDR2 YYDKDF (reference sequence). The chain's CDR3 is CATSRDTEGYTF. The CDR3 DNA follows: TGTGCCACCAGCAGAGATACCGAAGGCTACACCTTC.

This chain uses TRBV14 with TRBJ2-2; D ambiguous. The germline V gene encodes CDR1 SGHDN and CDR2 FVKESK. This CDR3 comprises 13 residues. V lost 2 bases to trimming and J lost 6 bases, with 7 bases between them. The CDR3 region is CASSQYGPGELFF. The CDR3 DNA reads as TGTGCCAGCAGCCAATATGGGCCCGGGGAGCTGTTTTTT.

In this sample, this clone turned up once. The CDR3, as DNA: TGCGCCAGCAGCCAAGGGCTAGCGGGAAACTACGAGCAGTACTTC. Its translation: CASSQGLAGNYEQYF. V gene TRBV4-1 combines with J gene TRBJ2-7; 9 nucleotides match TRBD2. Trimming cost V 1 base and J 3 bases; bases outside gene matches: 4. The CDR3 has 15 amino acids. Germline CDR1 is MGHRA and CDR2 is YSYEKL.

V is TRBV10-2 and J is TRBJ1-1, with TRBD1 as a possible D gene (6 bases). Per the germline V gene, CDR1 is WSHSY and CDR2 is SAAADI. This CDR3 has 16 amino acids. V was pared by 6 bases and J by 4 bases, with 21 bases between. CDR3 coding DNA: TGCGCCAGCAGCGGGGAGGGGGTTTACCTGGCCACTGAAGCTTTCTTT. Its translation: CASSGEGVYLATEAFF.

The chain is built from TRBV30 and TRBJ2-1; the match to TRBD1 covers 7 bases. This CDR3 is 15 amino acids long. Germline lookup yields CDR1 GTSNPN and CDR2 SVGIG (reference sequence). Trimming at V came to 0 bases and at J to 0 bases, leaving 2 bases not matched to a gene. The CDR3 here is CAWSVQGSSYNEQFF. CDR3 sequence (DNA): TGTGCCTGGAGTGTACAGGGGAGCTCCTACAATGAGCAGTTCTTC.

Only a few counts were recorded for this clone. The chain joins TRBV7-9 to TRBJ2-7; D is undetermined. The CDR3 spans 12 residues. Germline V lookup: CDR1 SEHNR, CDR2 FQNEAQ (reference sequence). V lost 5 bases and J lost 4, with 9 bases in between. CDR3: CASSKLGYEQYF. CDR3 in DNA: TGTGCCAGCAGCAAGCTCGGATACGAGCAGTACTTC.

As concerns this clone: Other DNA variants within this sample encode the same CDR3. J is TRBJ1-1 and V is TRBV28; D perhaps matches TRBD1 (5 bases). The CDR3 totals 12 residues. Germline CDR1 reads MDHEN; CDR2 reads SYDVKM. The V gene lost 0 bases and the J gene lost 6 bases, with 5 bases spanning the gap. The CDR3 DNA sequence: TGTGCCAGCAGTTTATGGGGGGCTGAAGCTTTCTTT. Protein: CASSLWGAEAFF. The complete variable domain, with remaining parts taken from reference TRBV28 and TRBJ1-1, reads DVKVTQSSRYLVKRTGEKVFLECVQDMDHENMFWYRQDPGLGLRLIYFSYDVKMKEKGDIPEGYSVSREKKERFSLILESASTNQTSMYLCASSLWGAEAFFGQGTRLTVV.

J is TRBJ2-7 and V is TRBV7-8; D unresolved. Germline CDR1 and CDR2: SGHVS and FQNEAQ. V was clipped by 1 base and J by 2 bases, with 12 bases between them. This CDR3 has 15 residues. The CDR3 protein is CASSLGPGFPYEQYF. Here the CDR3 DNA reads TGTGCCAGCAGCTTAGGACCTGGGTTTCCCTACGAGCAGTACTTC. The full variable domain, with the rest looked up from reference TRBV7-8 and TRBJ2-7, is GAGVSQSPRYKVAKRGQDVALRCDPISGHVSLFWYQQALGQGPEFLTYFQNEAQLDKSGLPSDRFFAERPEGSVSTLKIQRTQQEDSAVYLCASSLGPGFPYEQYFGPGTRLTVT.

This chain uses TRBV19 with TRBJ2-7; 7 nucleotides line up with TRBD1. Per germline, CDR1 LNHDA and CDR2 SQIVND (reference sequence). There are 13 residues in the CDR3. V lost 5 bases to trimming and J lost 3 bases; unmatched junction nucleotides: 4. The CDR3 DNA follows: TGTGCCAGTAGTCAGACAGGGAGCTACGAGCAGTACTTC. It is translated as CASSQTGSYEQYF.

The V and J genes are TRBV27 and TRBJ2-2, with 9 bases lining up with TRBD1. This CDR3 spans 15 amino acids. Trimming at V came to 5 bases and at J to 5 bases, leaving 6 bases not matched to a gene. Per germline, CDR1 MNHEY and CDR2 SMNVEV (reference sequence). The CDR3 DNA is TGTGCCAGCAGTATCGGACAGGGGCCTACCGGGGAGCTGTTTTTT. Its protein product is CASSIGQGPTGELFF.

This clone has only a few counts. This chain uses TRBV7-9 with TRBJ1-1, with TRBD1 matching 10 bases. Trimming took 0 bases from V and 11 from J; bases not matched to a gene: 6. The germline CDR1 and CDR2 sequences are SEHNR and FQNEAQ (reference sequence). The CDR3 is 14 residues long. The CDR3: CASSLAGTGEGAFF. CDR3 bases: TGTGCCAGCAGCTTAGCGGGGACAGGGGAAGGTGCTTTCTTT.